These 24 T cell receptor beta chains were all obtained from the same sample, sequenced in a study of cytomegalovirus exposure and HLA in healthy donors. PCR used 60 Vbeta primers and 13 Jbeta primers. Profiled with immunoSEQ multiplex PCR; TCRdb holds only in-frame clones, not every one. The sample shows some 140,000 clones, about 77% of them seen only once. The specimen sequenced was PBMCs. The receptors were gathered from a man in his forties or fifties in good health and CMV-seronegative.

The chain couples TRBV7-2 to TRBJ2-3; D is ambiguous. Deletions cut 0 bases from V and 4 bases from J, with 11 bases between. This CDR3 is built from 15 residues. The germline gives CDR1 SGHTA, CDR2 FQGNSA. CDR3: CASSLAASASDTQYF. CDR3 DNA sequence: TGTGCCAGCAGCTTAGCCGCTAGTGCCTCAGATACGCAGTATTTT.

The rearrangement uses TRBV4-1 and TRBJ2-7; D gene ambiguous. There are 13 residues in the CDR3. CDR1 MGHRA and CDR2 YSYEKL come from the germline V gene. V was cut by 2 bases and J by 9 bases, with 14 bases left in between. This chain's CDR3 is CASSQMLLQAQYF. The CDR3 nucleotides read TGCGCCAGCAGCCAAATGCTGCTGCAAGCGCAGTACTTC.

The CDR3 sequence: CASRRNRGDTGELFF. As DNA, the CDR3 is TGTGCCAGCAGAAGGAACAGGGGGGACACCGGGGAGCTGTTTTTT. The chain has TRBV9 and TRBJ2-2; 8 bases line up with TRBD1. The CDR3 has 15 amino acids. V lost 5 bases to trimming and J lost 3 bases; unmatched junction nucleotides: 6. Germline CDR1 and CDR2: SGDLS and YYNGEE. The whole variable domain, filled in from reference TRBV9 and TRBJ2-2, reads DSGVTQTPKHLITATGQRVTLRCSPRSGDLSVYWYQQSLDQGLQFLIQYYNGEERAKGNILERFSAQQFPDLHSELNLSSLELGDSALYFCASRRNRGDTGELFFGEGSRLTVL.

The rearrangement joins TRBV19 to TRBJ2-1; the D is unclear. Per germline, CDR1 LNHDA and CDR2 SQIVND (reference sequence). Trimming shortened V by 3 bases and J by 0 bases, and 9 bases separated the two germline ends. The CDR3 length is 15 residues. Here the CDR3 reads CASSISRSSYNEQFF. The CDR3 nucleotides read TGTGCCAGTAGTATTTCCCGGAGCTCCTACAATGAGCAGTTCTTC.

V and J are TRBV5-1 and TRBJ1-1, with D tentatively TRBD1 (6 bases). Looked up from germline, CDR1 is SGHRS and CDR2 is YFSETQ. The V gene lost 9 bases and the J gene lost 1 base, with 16 bases spanning the gap. The CDR3 sequence is 14 residues long. The CDR3 is CATFLGGGNTEAFF. The CDR3, as DNA: TGCGCCACCTTCCTAGGGGGGGGGAACACTGAAGCTTTCTTT.

The chain carries TRBV19 and TRBJ1-2; TRBD1 matches at 7 bases. Germline-derived CDR1 and CDR2 are LNHDA and SQIVND (reference sequence). V shed 5 bases, J shed 4 bases, and the junction held 10 bases outside the gene matches. CDR3 length: 15 residues. This CDR3 reads CASSPQAGGSYGYTF. In DNA form, the CDR3 reads TGTGCCAGTAGTCCACAGGCAGGGGGAAGCTATGGCTACACCTTC. Together with reference TRBV19 and TRBJ1-2, the CDR3 gives the full variable domain: DGGITQSPKYLFRKEGQNVTLSCEQNLNHDAMYWYRQDPGQGLRLIYYSQIVNDFQKGDIAEGYSVSREKKESFPLTVTSAQKNPTAFYLCASSPQAGGSYGYTFGSGTRLTVV.

The V call is TRBV19, the J call TRBJ2-5; 7 bases are a match to TRBD2. This CDR3 region has 15 residues. J was trimmed by 2 bases and V by 2 bases; bases with no gene match: 5. Germline loops: CDR1 LNHDA, CDR2 SQIVND (reference sequence). The CDR3 sequence: CASSIYRGGQETQYF. CDR3 DNA sequence: TGTGCCAGTAGTATATATCGCGGGGGTCAAGAGACCCAGTACTTC.

This clone appeared once. This sequence joins TRBV29-1 and TRBJ1-3; 12 nucleotides match TRBD1. V was clipped by 4 bases and J by 4 bases; unmatched bases: 8. The germline CDR1 and CDR2 sequences are SQVTM and ANQGSEA. The CDR3 totals 16 residues. CDR3 sequence (DNA): TGCAGCGTTGGCCGAGGGACAGGGGGCGCCGGAAACACCATATATTTT. Protein: CSVGRGTGGAGNTIYF. The whole variable domain, remainder taken from reference TRBV29-1 and TRBJ1-3, is SAVISQKPSRDICQRGTSLTIQCQVDSQVTMMFWYRQQPGQSLTLIATANQGSEATYESGFVIDKFPISRPNLTFSTLTVSNMSPEDSSIYLCSVGRGTGGAGNTIYFGEGSWLTVV.

In this sample, this clone turned up once. Since no conserved phenylalanine or tryptophan closes the CDR3, a read error is the likely cause. J is TRBJ1-5 and V is TRBV6-1; unclear D gene. Germline assignment: CDR1 MNHNS and CDR2 SASEGT. There are 20 residues in the CDR3. V dropped 0 bases and J dropped 0 bases, with 21 bases sitting between them. The chain's CDR3 is CASSEALPGLLRGSNQPQHL. The DNA for the CDR3 is TGTGCCAGCAGTGAAGCGCTACCGGGCCTCCTGCGGGGTAGCAATCAGCCCCAGCATCTT.

V and J are TRBV30 and TRBJ2-3, with D hard to call. Trimming took 2 bases from V and 2 from J, leaving 5 bases between them. CDR3 length: 12 amino acids. Germline assignment: CDR1 GTSNPN and CDR2 SVGIG (reference sequence). The CDR3 DNA is TGTGCCTGGAGTAGCTTCACAGATACGCAGTATTTT. It specifies CAWSSFTDTQYF.

The rearrangement links TRBV20-1 to TRBJ2-3, with no clear D. V was clipped by 5 bases and J by 14 bases, with 14 bases between them. Germline V gene sequence: CDR1 DFQATT, CDR2 SNEGSKA (reference sequence). The CDR3 contains 10 residues. For the CDR3, the DNA is TGCAGTGCTCCCCTAGGTTCTTGGTATTTT. This sequence encodes CSAPLGSWYF.

The count of this clone is one. This sequence joins TRBV7-9 and TRBJ2-7; 8 nucleotides line up with TRBD2. CDR1 and CDR2 from the germline V gene are SEHNR and FQNEAQ (reference sequence). V lost 6 bases, J lost 4 bases, and 11 bases stayed unmatched. CDR3 length: 15 residues. The CDR3 bases are TGTGCCAGCAGTTCTAGCGGGCCGGATCTTTACGAGCAGTACTTC. Its protein is CASSSSGPDLYEQYF. The variable domain in full, with the rest retrieved from reference TRBV7-9 and TRBJ2-7, is DTGVSQNPRHKITKRGQNVTFRCDPISEHNRLYWYRQTLGQGPEFLTYFQNEAQLEKSRLLSDRFSAERPKGSFSTLEIQRTEQGDSAMYLCASSSSGPDLYEQYFGPGTRLTVT.

This clone was seen a few times. The V gene is TRBV9, the J gene TRBJ2-1; D uncertain. Trimming shortened V by 3 bases and J by 5 bases, and 15 bases separated the two germline ends. This CDR3 is 15 amino acids long. CDR1 is SGDLS and CDR2 is YYNGEE in the germline V gene. CDR3 loop: CASSARLLSNNEQFF. CDR3 sequence (DNA): TGTGCCAGCAGCGCTCGACTGCTTTCAAACAATGAGCAGTTCTTC.

The gene calls are TRBV19 and TRBJ1-2; D gene uncertain. CDR3 size: 15 residues. CDR1 is LNHDA, CDR2 SQIVND, per germline (reference sequence). The V gene lost 5 bases and the J gene lost 4 bases, with 17 bases spanning the gap. This CDR3 is CASSPSAGGRYGYTF. The CDR3, as DNA: TGTGCCAGTAGTCCTTCGGCGGGTGGACGCTATGGCTACACCTTC.

V and J are TRBV28 and TRBJ1-2, with no clear D. CDR3 size: 12 residues. Trimming pared 2 bases from V and 8 bases from J, leaving 9 bases between. From germline, CDR1 is MDHEN and CDR2 SYDVKM. Here the CDR3 reads CASSLVSSGYTF. CDR3 nucleotide sequence: TGTGCCAGCAGTTTAGTTAGTTCAGGCTACACCTTC.

This sequence joins TRBV19 and TRBJ2-3, with 12 bases that match TRBD2. The CDR3 spans 16 residues. V shed 8 bases and J 1 base; nucleotides not matched to a gene: 7. Germline CDR1 is LNHDA and CDR2 is SQIVND (reference sequence). The CDR3 DNA reads TGTGCCAGTGGACTAGCGGGACAGTCAGGCACAGATACGCAGTATTTT. Translation: CASGLAGQSGTDTQYF.

The gene calls are TRBV7-2 and TRBJ2-2; 11 positions agree with TRBD2. CDR1 is SGHTA, CDR2 FQGNSA, per germline. The CDR3 spans 15 residues. Unmatched junction bases numbered 5, after V lost 6 bases and J lost 5 bases. Here the CDR3 DNA reads TGTGCCAGCAGTGTAGCGGGAGGGCCTACCGGGGAGCTGTTTTTT. Encoded protein: CASSVAGGPTGELFF.

This chain joins TRBV14 and TRBJ2-5; TRBD1 is a possible D gene (6 bases). CDR1 SGHDN and CDR2 FVKESK come from the germline V gene. V was shortened by 4 bases and J by 3 bases, with 18 bases between the two germline ends. The CDR3 contains 16 residues. The CDR3 reads CASSLRRGQGEETQYF. CDR3 DNA sequence: TGTGCCAGCAGCCTTAGAAGGGGACAAGGGGAAGAGACCCAGTACTTC.

Here the CDR3 reads CASSPGGSGETQYF. DNA for the CDR3: TGTGCCAGCAGCCCAGGTGGGAGCGGGGAGACCCAGTACTTC. The chain has TRBV7-2 and TRBJ2-5; a weak D match, TRBD2 (6 bases). The V gene's germline CDR1 is SGHTA and CDR2 FQGNSA. The CDR3 covers 14 residues. V lost 5 bases to trimming and J lost 5 bases, with 15 bases between them.

The chain joins TRBV5-1 to TRBJ2-3; D possibly corresponds to TRBD1 (5 bases). The germline V gene encodes CDR1 SGHRS and CDR2 YFSETQ. Trimming took 6 bases from V and 8 from J, leaving 19 bases between them. The CDR3 contains 14 residues. Here the CDR3 DNA reads TGCGCCAGCAACCCCACCCCCAGGGCCGGTACGCAGTATTTT. Protein product: CASNPTPRAGTQYF.

The gene calls are TRBV7-8 and TRBJ1-4; D is undetermined. V lost 5 bases, J lost 5 bases, and 9 bases lay in between. CDR1 is SGHVS, CDR2 FQNEAQ, per germline. This CDR3 is 13 amino acids long. CDR3 amino acids: CASSRDGNEKLFF. DNA for the CDR3: TGTGCCAGCAGCCGCGACGGGAATGAAAAACTGTTTTTT.

The sample holds a few counts of this clone. This rearrangement joins TRBV18 to TRBJ2-7; D gene ambiguous. This CDR3 is built from 15 residues. Per the germline V gene, CDR1 is KGHSH and CDR2 is LQKENI. V was pared by 3 bases and J by 1 base, with 13 bases between. This CDR3 reads CASSPYLTRSYEQYF. The CDR3 region has the DNA TGTGCCAGCTCACCGTACCTGACGAGGTCCTACGAGCAGTACTTC.

The V gene is TRBV7-2, the J gene TRBJ2-1; 11 nucleotides align to TRBD2. The CDR3 spans 17 residues. J lost 7 bases, V lost 5 bases, and 13 bases had no gene match. CDR1 SGHTA and CDR2 FQGNSA come from the germline V gene. CDR3 region: CASSLDVLAGGHNEQFF. DNA for the CDR3: TGTGCCAGCAGCCTCGACGTTCTAGCGGGAGGCCATAATGAGCAGTTCTTC.

V usage is TRBV29-1 and J usage is TRBJ1-3, with 7 bases lining up with TRBD1. This CDR3 is 11 amino acids long. Trimming took 7 bases from V and 8 from J; bases not matched to a gene: 5. Germline CDR1 is SQVTM and CDR2 is ANQGSEA. Here the CDR3 DNA reads TGCAGCGCGAGCCAGGGGGACACCATATATTTT. Its protein product is CSASQGDTIYF.